This T cell receptor (beta chain) was found in a study of T cell responses to AZD1222 COVID-19 vaccine. The germline V gene has CDR1 SGHAT and CDR2 FQNNGV. This CDR3 has 17 amino acids. The ends were cut back, 1 base at V and 2 bases at J, with 15 bases in the middle. Details on this clone: Its antigen remains unknown.

This table comes from immunoSEQ multiplex PCR, and its TCRdb copy is limited to in-frame clones, with some not included. The sample records under 150,000 clones, under 90% being singletons. Points from the study as a whole: It was only after the peak T cell response that any repertoires were sampled. Compared with day 0, the breadth and depth of the Spike-specific TCR repertoire rose significantly after two doses of AZD1222. Just a handful of AZD1222 recipients tested seropositive at baseline. Most donors were white British, females outnumbered males, and clonal diversity was possibly underestimated.

Source: peripheral blood, taken 28 days after the second AZD1222 dose. This TCR came from an adult who received the AZD1222 COVID-19 vaccine. V gene TRBV11-2 combines with J gene TRBJ2-1, with D perhaps matching TRBD1 (6 bases). Written as DNA, the CDR3 is TGTGCCAGCAGCTTAGCCGCGACAGGCGTCCCCTACAATGAGCAGTTCTTC. Its translation is CASSLAATGVPYNEQFF.